Below, 19 T cell receptor beta chains from the same sample are listed, as sequenced in a study of shared clonotypes between healthy human individuals. Produced via immunoSEQ multiplex PCR; TCRdb's table is partial and in-frame only. The profile shows some 2,000,000 clones, about 95% of them singletons. CD45RO-negative cells were positively selected for CCR7, leaving out terminally differentiated effector memory CD45RA+ cells. The source material was naive CD8+ T cells sorted from blood. Every receptor here comes from a man aged 18 to 29 in good health.

The rearrangement uses TRBV6-6 and TRBJ1-2, with D tentatively TRBD1 (5 bases). The V gene lost 5 bases and the J gene lost 3 bases, with 13 bases spanning the gap. Germline CDR1 reads MNHNY; CDR2 reads SVGAGI (reference sequence). The length of the CDR3 is 14 residues. The CDR3 loop reads CASSPTGGYYGYTF. As DNA, the CDR3 is TGTGCCAGCAGTCCCACAGGAGGTTACTATGGCTACACCTTC.

The chain recombines TRBV9 with TRBJ1-1; D gene unclear. The V end was cut by 2 bases, the J end by 3 bases, with 11 bases between. CDR1 is SGDLS, CDR2 YYNGEE, per germline. The CDR3 covers 14 residues. In DNA, the CDR3 is TGTGCCAGCAGCGTTATTACGGGAGACACTGAAGCTTTCTTT. Residues: CASSVITGDTEAFF.

The rearrangement links TRBV30 to TRBJ2-3; TRBD2 is a possible D gene (7 bases). The V end lost 5 bases, the J end lost 0 bases, and 15 bases lay between the germline ends. Germline lookup yields CDR1 GTSNPN and CDR2 SVGIG (reference sequence). This CDR3 comprises 15 residues. The CDR3 DNA sequence: TGTGCCTGGGCTCTGGGGGGGGCTAGCACAGATACGCAGTATTTT. Amino acid sequence: CAWALGGASTDTQYF.

Points on this clone: Other DNA sequences in this specimen translate into the identical CDR3. J is TRBJ2-7 and V is TRBV11-2, with D hard to call. Trimming shortened V by 3 bases and J by 2 bases, and 8 bases separated the two germline ends. Germline CDR1 SGHAT, CDR2 FQNNGV. This CDR3 is 13 amino acids long. The CDR3 region is CASSLATAYEQYF. CDR3 DNA: TGTGCCAGCAGCTTGGCTACCGCCTACGAGCAGTACTTC.

The chain recombines TRBV13 with TRBJ2-1, with TRBD2 matching over 11 bases. The V segment lost 3 bases and the J segment 9 bases; nucleotides outside the gene matches: 7. CDR3 length equals 15 residues. Germline V lookup: CDR1 PRHDT, CDR2 FYEKMQ (reference sequence). CDR3 in amino acids: CASSFTSGGKSEQFF. Here the CDR3 DNA reads TGTGCCAGCAGCTTCACTAGCGGGGGAAAGAGTGAGCAGTTCTTC. Together with reference TRBV13 and TRBJ2-1, the CDR3 gives the full variable domain: AAGVIQSPRHLIKEKRETATLKCYPIPRHDTVYWYQQGPGQDPQFLISFYEKMQSDKGSIPDRFSAQQFSDYHSELNMSSLELGDSALYFCASSFTSGGKSEQFFGPGTRLTVL.

The rearrangement joins TRBV9 to TRBJ1-1; no reliable D call. Looked up from germline, CDR1 is SGDLS and CDR2 is YYNGEE. The V gene lost 4 bases and the J gene lost 1 base, with 14 bases spanning the gap. There are 15 residues in the CDR3. The CDR3 region is CASSPPSTRNTEAFF. DNA for the CDR3: TGTGCCAGCAGCCCGCCCAGCACGAGGAACACTGAAGCTTTCTTT.

V usage is TRBV28 and J usage is TRBJ1-6, with TRBD1 identical over 8 bases. CDR3 length: 14 amino acids. The ends lost 3 bases at V and 10 bases at J; junction bases unmatched: 5. Per the germline V gene, CDR1 is MDHEN and CDR2 is SYDVKM. This CDR3 reads CASSFQGANSPLHF. In nucleotides, the CDR3 is TGTGCCAGCAGTTTCCAGGGGGCAAACTCACCCCTCCACTTT.

The chain has TRBV7-8 and TRBJ1-2; 7 bases agree with TRBD1. The V gene's germline CDR1 is SGHVS and CDR2 FQNEAQ. The CDR3 spans 14 residues. V shed 0 bases and J 8 bases; nucleotides not matched to a gene: 6. The CDR3, as DNA: TGTGCCAGCAGCTTAGCGCTCACAGGGGAGGGCTACACCTTC. Encoded protein: CASSLALTGEGYTF.

With respect to this clone: Other DNA sequences of this sample code for an identical CDR3. The chain carries TRBV2 and TRBJ2-5; D is ambiguous. Deletions cut 3 bases from V and 4 bases from J, with 3 bases between. CDR3 size: 11 residues. Germline loops: CDR1 SNHLY, CDR2 FYNNEI. CDR3 in amino acids: CASSEAETQYF. The CDR3, as DNA: TGTGCCAGCAGTGAGGCAGAGACCCAGTACTTC.

The V call is TRBV9, the J call TRBJ2-7; D call uncertain. This CDR3 contains 15 residues. V dropped 0 bases and J dropped 1 base, with 11 bases sitting between them. Germline assignment: CDR1 SGDLS and CDR2 YYNGEE. CDR3 in DNA: TGTGCCAGCAGCGTAGGGGCGGCGCGGTCCTACGAGCAGTACTTC. It codes for CASSVGAARSYEQYF.

This chain uses TRBV5-1 with TRBJ2-3; D may correspond to TRBD1 or TRBD2 (5 bases each). From germline, CDR1 is SGHRS and CDR2 YFSETQ. The V end was cut by 0 bases, the J end by 5 bases, with 10 bases between. The CDR3 spans 14 residues. The CDR3 DNA is TGCGCCAGCAGCTTGGATCGAGGGGTAGATACGCAGTATTTT. Translated: CASSLDRGVDTQYF.

This clone showed up just once. V gene TRBV6-5 combines with J gene TRBJ2-5, with D tentatively TRBD2 (6 bases). The CDR3 runs 15 residues. Trimming removed 2 bases from V and 5 bases from J, with 15 bases in between. CDR1 MNHEY and CDR2 SVGAGI come from the germline V gene. The chain's CDR3 is CASSYSSGLTETQYF. DNA of the CDR3: TGTGCCAGCAGTTACAGCAGCGGGCTTACGGAGACCCAGTACTTC.

The chain uses TRBV28 and TRBJ2-3; D possibly corresponds to TRBD2 (5 bases). The CDR3 totals 18 residues. Germline V CDR1 and CDR2: MDHEN, SYDVKM. Trimming pared 3 bases from V and 6 bases from J, leaving 25 bases between. In DNA, the CDR3 is TGTGCCAGCAGTTTCTCTACCCCCCGAGCGGAGTTAGGGGATACGCAGTATTTT. Translating it yields CASSFSTPRAELGDTQYF.

On this clone: This sample also contains other DNA sequences that code for the same CDR3. V is TRBV4-1 and J is TRBJ2-7; no clear D gene. The length of the CDR3 is 13 residues. CDR1 MGHRA and CDR2 YSYEKL come from the germline V gene. Trimming stripped 1 base from V and 2 bases from J, with 6 bases between. The CDR3 protein is CASSQGHTYEQYF. The CDR3 coding sequence is TGCGCCAGCAGCCAAGGACATACCTACGAGCAGTACTTC.

The rearrangement uses TRBV2 and TRBJ2-1; 9 nucleotides agree with TRBD2. The CDR3 spans 16 residues. With 2 bases clipped from V and 4 bases from J, the junction kept 6 bases outside the gene matches. Germline assignment: CDR1 SNHLY and CDR2 FYNNEI. The CDR3 coding sequence is TGTGCCAGCAGTGAATCAGCGGGGGGCAATTACAATGAGCAGTTCTTC. As protein: CASSESAGGNYNEQFF.

The chain's CDR3 is CASSQVPGPEAFF. The CDR3 nucleotides read TGCGCCAGCAGCCAAGTACCCGGGCCTGAAGCTTTCTTT. The V call is TRBV4-3, the J call TRBJ1-1; D uncertain. CDR1 and CDR2 (germline): LGHNA, YSLEER. V was shortened by 1 base and J by 6 bases, with 9 bases between the two germline ends. There are 13 residues in the CDR3.

The chain is built from TRBV11-2 and TRBJ2-5; no reliable D call. CDR3 length: 18 amino acids. Trimming removed 1 base from V and 4 bases from J, with 22 bases in between. The V gene's germline CDR1 is SGHAT and CDR2 FQNNGV. The CDR3 DNA follows: TGTGCCAGCAGCTTAGTTGGATATCGGATCGAAGGGATAGAGACCCAGTACTTC. Its translation: CASSLVGYRIEGIETQYF.

The chain uses TRBV7-2 and TRBJ2-7, with a possible D match to TRBD2 (7 bases). Trimming took off 1 base at V and 2 bases at J, with 15 bases between the two ends. The CDR3 is 16 residues long. The germline CDR1 and CDR2 sequences are SGHTA and FQGNSA. The CDR3 bases are TGTGCCAGCAGCTTAGTTCCCGGGGGGCTAACCTACGAGCAGTACTTC. Protein product: CASSLVPGGLTYEQYF.

This rearrangement joins TRBV4-1 to TRBJ1-5; D might be TRBD1 (5 bases). The V gene's germline CDR1 is MGHRA and CDR2 YSYEKL. The CDR3 is 16 amino acids. Deletions cut 0 bases from V and 3 bases from J, with 12 bases between. Here the CDR3 DNA reads TGCGCCAGCAGCCAAGAAGACAGTGGATTCAATCAGCCCCAGCATTTT. Encoded protein: CASSQEDSGFNQPQHF.